The 31 T cell receptor beta chains reported below all come from one sample, sequenced in a study of blood T cell repertoires in COVID-19 (dated by TCRdb to 2019 to 2021). Libraries were built with the immunoSEQ multiplex PCR assay. TCRdb limited this immuneACCESS table to in-frame rearrangements with V and J called. A share of clones is missing; checked studies link under half to unresolved V genes, and the rest is unexplained. This sample lists fewer than 250,000 clones; around nine tenths were detected once. In total, the top ten clones hold 1.1% of the sample. The sequenced sample consisted of peripheral blood. The receptors were sampled from a man between 25 and 39 years old with acute or convalescent COVID-19.

The V and J genes are TRBV9 and TRBJ2-7, with a possible D match to TRBD2 (5 bases). The CDR3 sequence is 15 residues long. The V end was cut by 0 bases, the J end by 3 bases, with 13 bases between. The germline V gene encodes CDR1 SGDLS and CDR2 YYNGEE. The CDR3 DNA follows: TGTGCCAGCAGCGTAGCCCCCGGGGAGCACTACGAGCAGTACTTC. Its protein product is CASSVAPGEHYEQYF.

The rearrangement links TRBV4-2 to TRBJ1-3; 8 bases map to TRBD1. The CDR3 is made up of 18 amino acids. Per germline, CDR1 LGHNA and CDR2 YNFKEQ. V lost 0 bases to trimming and J lost 3 bases; unmatched junction nucleotides: 10. As DNA, the CDR3 is TGTGCCAGCAGCCAAGAAGACAGGGGAGGTCGTCTTGGAAACACCATATATTTT. It specifies CASSQEDRGGRLGNTIYF.

The sample holds a few counts of this clone. The sample contains more than one DNA sequence encoding this CDR3. The chain has TRBV30 and TRBJ1-1; 10 nucleotides align to TRBD1. The CDR3 runs 12 residues. V was clipped by 8 bases and J by 1 base; unmatched bases: 1. Germline values: CDR1 GTSNPN, CDR2 SVGIG (reference sequence). CDR3 bases: TGTGCCGGGGACAGGGGGAACACTGAAGCTTTCTTT. This translates into CAGDRGNTEAFF.

This clone occurred a few times. The chain uses TRBV11-2 and TRBJ1-3; the D is unclear. The germline V and J ends were trimmed by 1 base and 6 bases, with 13 bases remaining between them. This CDR3 is built from 15 residues. Germline V gene sequence: CDR1 SGHAT, CDR2 FQNNGV. As DNA, the CDR3 is TGTGCCAGCAGCTTAGCGGCAGGCCTGACAAACACCATATATTTT. It translates to CASSLAAGLTNTIYF.

V usage is TRBV27 and J usage is TRBJ1-6, with D possibly TRBD1 on 6 matching bases. Germline lookup yields CDR1 MNHEY and CDR2 SMNVEV (reference sequence). V was clipped by 8 bases and J by 9 bases, with 17 bases between them. This CDR3 has 14 amino acids. The CDR3 sequence: CASRLQGRASPLHF. The DNA of the CDR3 is TGTGCCAGCCGGTTACAGGGTAGAGCTTCACCCCTCCACTTT.

The chain links TRBV12-5 to TRBJ2-5; weak D call: TRBD2 (5 bases). V was pared by 1 base and J by 1 base, with 13 bases between. The CDR3 is 16 amino acids. Germline CDR1 and CDR2: LGHNT and FRNRAP. CDR3 in amino acids: CASGLDSVRVQETQYF. Written as DNA, the CDR3 is TGTGCTAGTGGTTTGGACTCTGTGCGGGTCCAAGAGACCCAGTACTTC.

This clone was observed a single time. The chain links TRBV27 to TRBJ2-4, with 13 bases aligning to TRBD2. The germline CDR1 and CDR2 sequences are MNHEY and SMNVEV (reference sequence). This CDR3 is 20 amino acids long. J lost 3 bases, V lost 10 bases, and 21 bases had no gene match. DNA for the CDR3: TGTGCCACCGAGAACACGGGACTAGCGGGACCACGACATGGCAAAAACATTCAGTACTTC. Its translation: CATENTGLAGPRHGKNIQYF.

This rearrangement joins TRBV27 to TRBJ2-1; perhaps TRBD2 as D (7 bases). The germline V gene has CDR1 MNHEY and CDR2 SMNVEV (reference sequence). The CDR3 is made up of 14 amino acids. Trimming took 6 bases from V and 4 from J, leaving 13 bases between them. The CDR3 DNA reads TGTGCCAGCAGGGGAGGGGGTTATTACAATGAGCAGTTCTTC. It translates to CASRGGGYYNEQFF.

The chain links TRBV30 to TRBJ2-1; 7 nucleotides line up with TRBD2. Germline V lookup: CDR1 GTSNPN, CDR2 SVGIG (reference sequence). Trimming took 4 bases from V and 9 from J; bases not matched to a gene: 9. The length of the CDR3 is 13 residues. CDR3 protein: CAWNPMGGGEQFF. The CDR3 DNA reads TGTGCCTGGAACCCAATGGGGGGGGGTGAGCAGTTCTTC.

CDR3 loop: CASSLSGGMFQPQHF. The CDR3 coding sequence is TGTGCCAGCAGCCTGAGTGGGGGGATGTTTCAGCCCCAGCATTTT. The rearrangement joins TRBV2 to TRBJ1-5, with a weak D call TRBD1 (5 bases). This CDR3 region has 15 residues. Trimming removed 6 bases from V and 6 bases from J, with 18 bases in between. Looked up from germline, CDR1 is SNHLY and CDR2 is FYNNEI.

The chain employs TRBV3-1 (or the pseudogene TRBV3-2) and TRBJ1-1, with D possibly being TRBD1 (5 bases). In germline, CDR1 is LGHDT, CDR2 YNNKEL (reference sequence). The V and J ends lost 2 bases and 8 bases respectively, with 15 bases between them. This CDR3 region has 14 residues. CDR3 bases: TGTGCCAGCAGCCAACCGGGACTAGGGGTCGAAGCTTTCTTT. Residues: CASSQPGLGVEAFF.

This clone was observed a few times. The chain has TRBV5-1 and TRBJ1-1, with D perhaps TRBD1 (6 bases). Per germline, CDR1 SGHRS and CDR2 YFSETQ. CDR3 size: 16 residues. Deletions cut 0 bases from V and 1 base from J, with 13 bases between. The CDR3 spells CASSLAPRTANTEAFF. CDR3 in DNA: TGCGCCAGCAGCTTGGCCCCCCGGACAGCGAACACTGAAGCTTTCTTT.

The chain has TRBV19 and TRBJ1-5; 7 positions match TRBD1. The CDR3 loop spans 16 amino acids. CDR1 LNHDA and CDR2 SQIVND come from the germline V gene (reference sequence). J gave up 3 bases and V 7 bases, and 12 bases lay outside the gene matches. The CDR3 DNA sequence: TGTGCCAGTAAAAGTGGTCGACAGGGCGCCAATCAGCCCCAGCATTTT. Translating gives CASKSGRQGANQPQHF. Full variable domain (outside the CDR3, taken from reference TRBV19 and TRBJ1-5): DGGITQSPKYLFRKEGQNVTLSCEQNLNHDAMYWYRQDPGQGLRLIYYSQIVNDFQKGDIAEGYSVSREKKESFPLTVTSAQKNPTAFYLCASKSGRQGANQPQHFGDGTRLSIL.

This clone has just one count. This chain joins TRBV18 and TRBJ2-3; 8 nucleotides line up with TRBD2. Unmatched junction bases numbered 12, after V lost 3 bases and J lost 4 bases. CDR1 KGHSH and CDR2 LQKENI come from the germline V gene. The CDR3 has 17 amino acids. CDR3 loop: CASSPSGGVVGADTQYF. The CDR3, as DNA: TGTGCCAGCTCACCCTCCGGGGGGGTAGTGGGCGCAGATACGCAGTATTTT.

This sequence joins TRBV5-1 and TRBJ1-2, with D possibly TRBD1 on 5 matching bases. In germline, CDR1 is SGHRS, CDR2 YFSETQ. Trimming shortened V by 9 bases and J by 7 bases, and 19 bases separated the two germline ends. This CDR3 region has 13 residues. The CDR3 loop reads CATRPTGYGGYTF. The CDR3, as DNA: TGCGCCACCCGACCCACAGGTTACGGTGGCTACACCTTC.

Written as DNA, the CDR3 is TGTGCCTGGAGTGAGATGTGGCGGGGCACTGAAGCTTTCTTT. This encodes CAWSEMWRGTEAFF. The chain is built from TRBV30 and TRBJ1-1; no clear D. Germline V gene data show CDR1 as GTSNPN and CDR2 as SVGIG (reference sequence). CDR3 length: 14 residues. Trimming removed 1 base at V and 4 bases at J, with 13 bases between.

About this clone itself: Other DNA sequences of this sample code for an identical CDR3. The J gene is TRBJ2-7, the V gene TRBV5-4; 9 nucleotides align to TRBD1. After removal of 0 bases from V and 0 bases from J, the junction contained 1 base not matched to a gene. CDR3 size: 15 residues. Germline CDR1 SGHNT, CDR2 YYREEE (reference sequence). The CDR3 reads CASSLGTGVSYEQYF. The CDR3 DNA reads as TGTGCCAGCAGCTTGGGGACAGGGGTCTCCTACGAGCAGTACTTC.

This clone appeared a single time. The chain has TRBV6-6 and TRBJ1-4; 9 bases fit TRBD1. V shed 5 bases and J 13 bases; nucleotides not matched to a gene: 5. The CDR3 has 12 amino acids. Germline V lookup: CDR1 MNHNY, CDR2 SVGAGI (reference sequence). CDR3 nucleotide sequence: TGTGCCAGCAGTCAGATGGGACAGGGACTGTTTTTT. This encodes CASSQMGQGLFF.

The CDR3 region is CASSNREYSNQPQHF. The CDR3 DNA sequence: TGTGCCAGCAGCAACCGGGAGTATAGCAATCAGCCCCAGCATTTT. The chain joins TRBV21-1 to TRBJ1-5. TRBV21-1 is termed a pseudogene. This CDR3 contains 15 residues.

J is TRBJ1-6 and V is TRBV19, with 7 bases matching TRBD1. Looked up from germline, CDR1 is LNHDA and CDR2 is SQIVND (reference sequence). The CDR3 contains 16 residues. The V and J ends lost 7 bases and 6 bases, in that order; junction bases with no gene match: 12. The CDR3 sequence is CASINGHRDSNSPLHF. The CDR3 DNA reads TGTGCCAGTATCAACGGCCACCGGGACAGTAATTCACCCCTCCACTTT.

The V call is TRBV18, the J call TRBJ2-1; TRBD1 matches at 8 bases. CDR3 length equals 15 residues. Germline V gene lookup returns CDR1 KGHSH and CDR2 LQKENI. Trimming removed 4 bases from V and 3 bases from J; junction bases left unmatched: 5. The DNA of the CDR3 is TGTGCCAGCTCACTACGGACAGGGAACTACAATGAGCAGTTCTTC. Protein product: CASSLRTGNYNEQFF.

The V call is TRBV6-6, the J call TRBJ2-7; weak D call: TRBD1 (6 bases). This CDR3 has 15 amino acids. V lost 6 bases and J lost 5, with 20 bases in between. The germline CDR1 and CDR2 sequences are MNHNY and SVGAGI (reference sequence). The CDR3 DNA reads TGTGCCAGCAGCCGGATACAGGGAAGTCCTGACGAGCAGTACTTC. Its protein is CASSRIQGSPDEQYF.

The V and J genes are TRBV3-1 (or the pseudogene TRBV3-2) and TRBJ1-2; a possible D gene is TRBD1 (5 bases). The CDR3 length is 13 residues. The V gene lost 4 bases and the J gene lost 8 bases, with 14 bases spanning the gap. CDR1 is LGHDT, CDR2 YNNKEL, per germline (reference sequence). The chain's CDR3 is CASSPQGSWGYTF. The CDR3 region has the DNA TGTGCCAGCAGCCCCCAGGGTTCCTGGGGCTACACCTTC.

V is TRBV6-5 and J is TRBJ1-5; D perhaps matches TRBD1 (6 bases). V lost 2 bases to trimming and J lost 6 bases, with 11 bases between them. The CDR3 totals 14 residues. The germline CDR1 and CDR2 sequences are MNHEY and SVGAGI. CDR3 loop: CASSYQQGVQPQHF. CDR3 DNA sequence: TGTGCCAGCAGTTACCAACAGGGTGTTCAGCCCCAGCATTTT.

J is TRBJ1-1 and V is TRBV30, with D unclear. V lost 2 bases and J 1 base, leaving 14 bases between the germline ends. This CDR3 has 15 residues. CDR1 is GTSNPN and CDR2 is SVGIG in the germline V gene (reference sequence). In nucleotides, the CDR3 is TGTGCCTGGAGTCATAGCTCGGCCCAGAACACTGAAGCTTTCTTT. Its protein is CAWSHSSAQNTEAFF.

The chain links TRBV10-3 to TRBJ1-1, with TRBD1 matching over 9 bases. From germline, CDR1 is ENHRY and CDR2 SYGVKD. This CDR3 spans 15 amino acids. V was clipped by 6 bases and J by 2 bases; unmatched bases: 7. CDR3 in DNA: TGTGCCATCAGCCCGACAGGGGGAAGAAACACTGAAGCTTTCTTT. It encodes CAISPTGGRNTEAFF.

The chain uses TRBV30 and TRBJ2-5; weak D call: TRBD2 (5 bases). CDR1 and CDR2 (germline): GTSNPN, SVGIG (reference sequence). The CDR3 runs to 14 residues. V lost 0 bases, J lost 6 bases, and 14 bases lay in between. As DNA, the CDR3 is TGTGCCTGGAGTGTACCGGGTAGCGTGAAGACCCAGTACTTC. It yields the protein CAWSVPGSVKTQYF.

This sequence joins TRBV11-1 and TRBJ2-7, with 10 bases aligning to TRBD1. J lost 3 bases, V lost 5 bases, and 4 bases had no gene match. CDR1 and CDR2 (germline): SGHAT, FQDESV (reference sequence). CDR3 length: 14 residues. CDR3 amino acids: CASSSRDRGYEQYF. CDR3 in DNA: TGTGCCAGCAGCAGCAGGGACAGGGGCTACGAGCAGTACTTC.

The J gene is TRBJ1-6, the V gene TRBV6-1; weak D call: TRBD1 (5 bases). The CDR3 contains 15 residues. Germline values: CDR1 MNHNS, CDR2 SASEGT. V lost 2 bases to trimming and J lost 9 bases, with 14 bases between them. The CDR3, as DNA: TGTGCCAGCAGTGAATTCCCAGGGATGGGTTCACCCCTCCACTTT. Its translation is CASSEFPGMGSPLHF.

This sequence joins TRBV5-4 and TRBJ1-3, with D possibly matching TRBD1 (6 bases). Between the trimmed V and J ends, which lost 5 bases and 0 bases, there was a span of 12 bases. The CDR3 totals 15 residues. The germline V gene has CDR1 SGHNT and CDR2 YYREEE (reference sequence). The CDR3 sequence: CASSPDRNSGNTIYF. The CDR3 DNA sequence: TGTGCCAGCAGTCCGGACAGAAACTCTGGAAACACCATATATTTT.

V is TRBV11-2 and J is TRBJ2-7; D uncertain. Per the germline V gene, CDR1 is SGHAT and CDR2 is FQNNGV. Trimming removed 4 bases from V and 4 bases from J, with 8 bases in between. The CDR3 contains 12 residues. CDR3 in amino acids: CASSSGRYEQYF. In DNA form, the CDR3 reads TGTGCCAGCAGCTCAGGAAGATACGAGCAGTACTTC.